The sample holds many counts of the clone carrying this T cell receptor (beta chain). No antigen is known for it. This entry is derived from a study of T-cell memory formation after mild COVID-19. Overall study context: Clusters of TCRs were largely donor specific.

Findings of the study overall: Second-wave clones with a day 37 peak had unconfirmed SARS-CoV-2 specificity. Largely, contracting CD4+ clones fell within CM and EM, and contracting CD8+ clones within EMRA.

Constant-segment-primed 5'RACE gave TCR alpha and TCR beta cDNA libraries with sample barcodes and UMIs. TCRdb re-called the 5' RACE reads through MiXCR, storing one row per CDR3 protein. The data hold hundreds of thousands of distinct CDR3 sequences, with around 28% observed a single time. CDR3 length: 13 residues. Germline V CDR1 and CDR2: SGHRS, YFSETQ. Trimming cost V 2 bases and J 3 bases, with 8 bases left between them. The chain combines TRBV5-1 with TRBJ1-1; the D is unclear. The receptor was derived from an adult woman who had mild COVID-19 (a few samples of this study predate the infection). Cell type and time point are not known. The sequenced material came from PBMCs or a T cell subset sorted from them (not recorded which). The DNA of the CDR3 is TGCGCCAGCAGCTTCCGGACTTACACTGAAGCTTTCTTT. Translating it yields CASSFRTYTEAFF.